A single sample is the source of the 18 T cell receptor beta chains below, sequenced in a study of response to subunit inactivated influenza vaccine. Each CDR3 protein is one row after TCRdb ran MiXCR on the RT-PCR reads. Here the sample spans 300,000 to 350,000 distinct CDR3 sequences, 22% being singletons. The sample was PBMCs from blood, taken approximately 20 months after vaccination. Source of these receptors: a man aged 45 to 70 who received an inactivated influenza vaccine.

To note about this clonotype: Compared with germline, one end of the junction differs, possibly owing to a read error. The chain links TRBV3-1 to TRBJ1-1; tentative D call: TRBD1 (6 bases). The CDR3 is 15 residues long. Germline values: CDR1 LGHDT, CDR2 YNNKEL (reference sequence). This CDR3 reads CASSPYRDRIPEAFF. In nucleotides, the CDR3 is TGTGCCAGCAGCCCATACAGGGATAGAATCCCTGAAGCCTTCTTT.

The CDR3 region is CATSRDSGRNTGELFF. The CDR3, as DNA: TGTGCCACCAGCAGAGACAGCGGACGGAACACCGGGGAGCTGTTTTTT. The chain combines TRBV15 with TRBJ2-2, with D perhaps matching TRBD2 (5 bases). The V end lost 0 bases, the J end lost 1 base, and 9 bases lay between the germline ends. Germline CDR1 and CDR2: LNHNV and YYDKDF (reference sequence). CDR3 length equals 16 residues.

This clonotype was seen a handful of times. The rearrangement uses TRBV20-1 and TRBJ2-7, with TRBD2 identical over 7 bases. After removal of 5 bases from V and 6 bases from J, the junction contained 7 bases not matched to a gene. CDR3 length: 12 residues. Germline CDR1 is DFQATT and CDR2 is SNEGSKA (reference sequence). CDR3 region: CSAGGSILEQYF. CDR3 in DNA: TGCAGTGCTGGCGGGAGCATTCTCGAGCAGTACTTC.

This clonotype showed up just a few times. The chain combines TRBV12-3 or TRBV12-4 with TRBJ2-5, with 7 nucleotides matching TRBD1. V gave up 5 bases and J gave up 4 bases; unmatched junction bases: 4. The CDR3 is 13 residues long. This CDR3 is CASSDRAGETQYF. The CDR3 DNA reads TGTGCCAGCAGTGACAGGGCAGGAGAGACCCAGTACTTC.

The chain uses TRBV10-3 and TRBJ2-5; 8 bases are a match to TRBD1. Trimming at V came to 2 bases and at J to 3 bases, leaving 2 bases not matched to a gene. This CDR3 comprises 14 residues. CDR1 is ENHRY, CDR2 SYGVKD, per germline. The CDR3 spells CAISEPGQEETQYF. DNA for the CDR3: TGTGCCATCAGTGAGCCGGGACAGGAAGAGACCCAGTACTTC.

This chain links TRBV7-8 with TRBJ2-5; D gene ambiguous. CDR3 size: 13 residues. V dropped 5 bases and J dropped 3 bases, with 10 bases sitting between them. The V gene's germline CDR1 is SGHVS and CDR2 FQNEAQ. In nucleotides, the CDR3 is TGTGCCAGCAGCACCGGACCCAAAGAGACCCAGTACTTC. It yields the protein CASSTGPKETQYF. The whole variable domain, filled in from reference TRBV7-8 and TRBJ2-5, reads GAGVSQSPRYKVAKRGQDVALRCDPISGHVSLFWYQQALGQGPEFLTYFQNEAQLDKSGLPSDRFFAERPEGSVSTLKIQRTQQEDSAVYLCASSTGPKETQYFGPGTRLLVL.

The table lists this clonotype with a few counts. The V gene is TRBV20-1, the J gene TRBJ1-2; D unclear. Germline CDR1 is DFQATT and CDR2 is SNEGSKA (reference sequence). The V end lost 3 bases, the J end lost 7 bases, and 12 bases lay between the germline ends. The CDR3 spans 12 residues. CDR3 DNA: TGCAGTGCTAGTCCAGCGGCCACTGGCTACACCTTC. Its protein product is CSASPAATGYTF.

Ten or more counts support this clonotype. The genes are TRBV11-2 and TRBJ1-1; D uncertain. Trimming pared 5 bases from V and 0 bases from J, leaving 7 bases between. This CDR3 has 13 amino acids. CDR1 is SGHAT and CDR2 is FQNNGV in the germline V gene. This CDR3 is CASSRGMNTEAFF. In DNA, the CDR3 is TGTGCCAGCAGCCGAGGGATGAACACTGAAGCTTTCTTT.

This clonotype has more than one count but fewer than ten. CDR3 sequence: CASSPGLAADTQYF. The CDR3 coding sequence is TGTGCCAGCAGCCCTGGACTAGCCGCAGATACGCAGTATTTT. The rearrangement uses TRBV5-6 and TRBJ2-3, with TRBD2 identical over 8 bases. V was clipped by 4 bases and J by 4 bases; unmatched bases: 5. There are 14 residues in the CDR3. Germline loops: CDR1 SGHDT, CDR2 YYEEEE.

The genes are TRBV2 and TRBJ2-1, with TRBD1 matching 7 bases. The J segment lost 4 bases and the V segment lost 6 bases, leaving 12 bases of the junction unmatched. This CDR3 has 16 residues. CDR1 is SNHLY and CDR2 is FYNNEI in the germline V gene. CDR3 sequence reads: CASSADRVQQYNEQFF. The CDR3 nucleotides read TGTGCCAGCAGCGCCGACAGGGTACAACAATACAATGAGCAGTTCTTC.

The J gene is TRBJ1-2, the V gene TRBV12-5; D remains ambiguous. V lost 7 bases and J lost 7, with 4 bases in between. CDR1 and CDR2 from the germline V gene are LGHNT and FRNRAP. The CDR3 extends over 9 amino acids. The CDR3 is CASEGGYTF. The DNA of the CDR3 is TGTGCTAGTGAGGGTGGCTACACCTTC.

This rearrangement joins TRBV3-1 to TRBJ2-2; D possibly uses TRBD1 or TRBD2 (5 bases each). CDR1 is LGHDT and CDR2 is YNNKEL in the germline V gene (reference sequence). Trimming stripped 5 bases from V and 3 bases from J, with 13 bases between. The CDR3 spans 15 residues. The CDR3 nucleotides are TGTGCCAGCAGCATCGGGACGAGGGACACCGGGGAGCTGTTTTTT. Its protein product is CASSIGTRDTGELFF.

This clonotype turned up a few times. The J gene is TRBJ1-2, the V gene TRBV2; 8 bases align to TRBD1. CDR3 length: 14 amino acids. Germline trimming cut 6 bases from V and 4 bases from J; bases unmatched to any gene: 7. The germline CDR1 and CDR2 sequences are SNHLY and FYNNEI. The CDR3 loop reads CASRQTGGRYGYTF. The CDR3 DNA is TGTGCCAGCAGGCAAACAGGGGGTCGCTATGGCTACACCTTC.

This clonotype was found a few times. V is TRBV11-1 and J is TRBJ2-2; D is ambiguous. The CDR3 spans 14 residues. Trimming shortened V by 1 base and J by 2 bases, and 5 bases separated the two germline ends. Germline assignment: CDR1 SGHAT and CDR2 FQDESV (reference sequence). The CDR3 loop reads CASSLVVNTGELFF. CDR3 bases: TGTGCCAGCAGCTTAGTGGTTAACACCGGGGAGCTGTTTTTT. Supplemented by reference TRBV11-1 and TRBJ2-2, the full variable domain reads EAEVAQSPRYKITEKSQAVAFWCDPISGHATLYWYRQILGQGPELLVQFQDESVVDDSQLPKDRFSAERLKGVDSTLKIQPAELGDSAMYLCASSLVVNTGELFFGEGSRLTVL.

A few counts support this clonotype. The rearrangement uses TRBV12-3 or TRBV12-4 and TRBJ2-7; 9 bases fit TRBD1. V lost 1 base, J lost 2 bases, and 9 bases stayed unmatched. The CDR3 is 17 amino acids. In nucleotides, the CDR3 is TGTGCCAGCAGTTTAGGATGGGGGGACAGGGTTACCTACGAGCAGTACTTC. As protein: CASSLGWGDRVTYEQYF.

To note about this clonotype: This may be a read error: a much more frequent sequence differs by one nucleotide. The genes are TRBV5-1 and TRBJ1-4, with unresolved D. This CDR3 comprises 15 residues. The germline CDR1 and CDR2 sequences are SGHRS and YFSETQ. CDR3: CASSPTTGTNEELFF. CDR3 DNA sequence: TGCGCCAGCAGCCCTACGACCGGAACTAATGAAGAACTGTTTTTT.

Only a few counts were recorded for this clonotype. It may be a read error: a sequence one base away is much more abundant. V gene TRBV10-3 combines with J gene TRBJ1-1, with a possible D match to TRBD1 (5 bases). The CDR3 covers 14 residues. Trimming stripped 4 bases from V and 6 bases from J, with 15 bases between. Per the germline V gene, CDR1 is ENHRY and CDR2 is SYGVKD. CDR3 bases: TGTGCCATCAGTGTGTTCGGGGCAAGGGCTGAAGCTTTCTTT. This codes for CAISVFGARAEAFF.

This clonotype appeared a few times. The chain couples TRBV20-1 to TRBJ2-3, with TRBD1 matching over 7 bases. V gave up 1 base and J gave up 4 bases; unmatched junction bases: 5. This CDR3 region has 14 residues. Looked up from germline, CDR1 is DFQATT and CDR2 is SNEGSKA (reference sequence). The CDR3 loop reads CSARAGTVADTQYF. The CDR3 region has the DNA TGCAGTGCTAGAGCCGGGACAGTTGCAGATACGCAGTATTTT.